Listed here are 14 T cell receptor beta chains from one sample, sequenced in a study of cytomegalovirus exposure and HLA in healthy donors. PCR employed 60 Vbeta and 13 Jbeta primers. Only in-frame clones appear in the TCRdb table, and some are missing; sequencing was by immunoSEQ multiplex PCR. The sample lists some 160,000 clones, around four fifths occurring once. Sequenced input: PBMCs. The receptors stem from a male donor in good health and CMV-seronegative.

This clone showed up just a few times. The V gene is TRBV9, the J gene TRBJ1-2; 8 bases align to TRBD1. The CDR3 runs 16 residues. Trimming removed 5 bases from V and 0 bases from J; junction bases left unmatched: 9. Germline V lookup: CDR1 SGDLS, CDR2 YYNGEE. For the CDR3, the DNA is TGTGCCAGCAGTGTTACCCGGGACAGGTCTAACTATGGCTACACCTTC. This codes for CASSVTRDRSNYGYTF.

This clone was seen more than once but under ten times. This rearrangement joins TRBV4-1 to TRBJ2-5, with TRBD2 identical over 7 bases. Germline V gives CDR1 MGHRA, CDR2 YSYEKL. The CDR3 consists of 14 residues. V trimming: 3 bases; J trimming: 5 bases; junction bases outside the gene matches: 6. The CDR3 spells CASSHEDGGETQYF. CDR3 nucleotide sequence: TGCGCCAGCAGCCATGAAGACGGGGGGGAGACCCAGTACTTC.

The genes are TRBV12-5 and TRBJ2-7; 9 bases align to TRBD1. The length of the CDR3 is 14 residues. Germline CDR1 is LGHNT and CDR2 is FRNRAP. With 6 bases clipped from V and 3 bases from J, the junction kept 6 bases outside the gene matches. CDR3 loop: CASGPGQGSYEQYF. In DNA, the CDR3 is TGTGCTAGTGGACCGGGACAGGGCAGCTACGAGCAGTACTTC.

The chain carries TRBV2 and TRBJ2-7; TRBD2 might be the D (5 bases). The germline gives CDR1 SNHLY, CDR2 FYNNEI. CDR3 length: 13 residues. V was pared by 3 bases and J by 3 bases, with 9 bases between. CDR3 DNA: TGTGCCAGCAGTGACAGCGGCATCTACGAGCAGTACTTC. Protein: CASSDSGIYEQYF.

The chain carries TRBV7-3 and TRBJ2-1, with 8 bases that match TRBD2. Per the germline V gene, CDR1 is SGHTA and CDR2 is FQGTGA. This CDR3 spans 16 amino acids. With 2 bases clipped from V and 4 bases from J, the junction kept 7 bases outside the gene matches. The CDR3 bases are TGTGCCAGCAGCTTATCGGTAGCGGGGCAGTACAATGAGCAGTTCTTC. It encodes CASSLSVAGQYNEQFF. The full variable domain, in which reference TRBV7-3 and TRBJ2-1 provide the parts outside the CDR3, is GAGVSQTPSNKVTEKGKYVELRCDPISGHTALYWYRQSLGQGPEFLIYFQGTGAADDSGLPNDRFFAVRPEGSVSTLKIQRTERGDSAVYLCASSLSVAGQYNEQFFGPGTRLTVL.

Here the CDR3 DNA reads TGTGCCAGCAGTCGTTCCGGGACTAGAACCAATGAGCAGTTCTTC. Residues: CASSRSGTRTNEQFF. This sequence joins TRBV6-5 and TRBJ2-1, with 8 bases identical to TRBD2. V trimming: 5 bases; J trimming: 6 bases; junction bases outside the gene matches: 9. CDR1 MNHEY and CDR2 SVGAGI come from the germline V gene. This CDR3 region has 15 residues.

The chain joins TRBV4-3 to TRBJ2-3; D possibly corresponds to TRBD2 (7 bases). The CDR3 extends over 16 amino acids. From germline, CDR1 is LGHNA and CDR2 YSLEER. V was cut by 4 bases and J by 6 bases, with 20 bases left in between. The CDR3 region is CASSRSSGGQGDTQYF. CDR3 coding DNA: TGCGCCAGCAGCCGGTCCTCCGGGGGGCAAGGGGATACGCAGTATTTT.

This sequence joins TRBV7-2 and TRBJ2-7, with TRBD2 as a possible D gene (6 bases). Trimming stripped 2 bases from V and 5 bases from J, with 22 bases between. Germline lookup yields CDR1 SGHTA and CDR2 FQGNSA. The CDR3 contains 17 residues. Here the CDR3 DNA reads TGTGCCAGCAGCTTACGGCTTGAGGGACTCCTTTATAACGAGCAGTACTTC. This codes for CASSLRLEGLLYNEQYF.

V usage is TRBV15 and J usage is TRBJ2-5, with 7 bases identical to TRBD2. The CDR3 has 15 amino acids. Looked up from germline, CDR1 is LNHNV and CDR2 is YYDKDF (reference sequence). Trimming cost V 0 bases and J 2 bases; bases outside gene matches: 3. Here the CDR3 reads CATSRDRGLQETQYF. CDR3 bases: TGTGCCACCAGCAGAGATAGGGGACTACAAGAGACCCAGTACTTC.

The rearrangement uses TRBV5-1 and TRBJ2-7, with a weak D call TRBD1 (8 bases). Germline V gives CDR1 SGHRS, CDR2 YFSETQ. The CDR3 has 15 residues. Trimming cost V 5 bases and J 4 bases, with 19 bases left between them. The CDR3 nucleotides read TGCGCCAGCAGGAGGGGAGGGACAGGAGGGTACGAGCAGTACTTC. Protein product: CASRRGGTGGYEQYF.

The V and J genes are TRBV27 and TRBJ2-1, with D tentatively TRBD1 (5 bases). Germline-derived CDR1 and CDR2 are MNHEY and SMNVEV (reference sequence). The length of the CDR3 is 14 residues. V shed 0 bases and J shed 4 bases, with 7 bases lying between them. The CDR3 loop reads CASSLSPGYNEQFF. The CDR3 coding sequence is TGTGCCAGCAGTTTATCGCCAGGGTACAATGAGCAGTTCTTC.

This clone was detected a few times. The chain couples TRBV27 to TRBJ2-1; 11 nucleotides align to TRBD2. There are 14 residues in the CDR3. Germline CDR1 is MNHEY and CDR2 is SMNVEV (reference sequence). Germline trimming cut 4 bases from V and 10 bases from J; bases unmatched to any gene: 6. CDR3 in DNA: TGTGCCAGCAGTTCCGGGACTAGCGGTCGGGAGCAGTTCTTC. It encodes CASSSGTSGREQFF.

The rearrangement uses TRBV7-6 and TRBJ2-5; 9 bases map to TRBD2. Gene TRBJ2-7 matches the end of the DNA better, so the J call may be wrong. CDR1 and CDR2 from the germline V gene are SGHVS and FNYEAQ. The CDR3 totals 15 residues. The CDR3 coding sequence is TGTGCCAGCAGCCGGAATAGCGGGAGCGGCTACGAGCAGTACTTC. It is translated as CASSRNSGSGYEQYF.

This sequence joins TRBV10-3 and TRBJ2-5; TRBD1 agrees at 10 bases. The germline V gene encodes CDR1 ENHRY and CDR2 SYGVKD. V was clipped by 6 bases and J by 1 base; unmatched bases: 14. This CDR3 comprises 18 residues. For the CDR3, the DNA is TGTGCCATCAGCCTGGGGGACAGGGGCACGGGGATCCAAGAGACCCAGTACTTC. Residues: CAISLGDRGTGIQETQYF.